These 12 T cell receptor beta chains were all obtained from the same sample, sequenced in a study of molecular identifiers for immune sequencing clone quantification. TCRdb reprocessed the PCR reads via MiXCR and lists one record per CDR3 protein. Here the sample spans 85,000 to 120,000 distinct CDR3 sequences, about a third being singletons. The sample was naive CD8+ T cells from blood, with Jurkat cell RNA spiked in. The subset here: FACS-sorted CD8+CD4-CCR7+CD45RA+ naive T cells. The source is a human donor in good health. Some libraries in this study had Jurkat cell RNA spiked in.

This clonotype was observed at least ten times. The chain carries TRBV13 and TRBJ2-3, with 7 bases lining up with TRBD2. The germline V gene has CDR1 PRHDT and CDR2 FYEKMQ (reference sequence). There are 14 residues in the CDR3. Losses at the gene ends were 6 bases for V and 6 bases for J; bases not matched to a gene: 9. The CDR3 here is CASSRVGEGDTQYF. CDR3 nucleotide sequence: TGTGCCAGCAGTCGAGTGGGGGAGGGGGATACGCAGTATTTT.

As regards this clonotype: Germline is not matched at one junction end, which may reflect a read error. The chain joins TRBV9 to TRBJ2-1; 7 bases are shared with TRBD2. This CDR3 contains 15 residues. Germline V gene sequence: CDR1 SGDLS, CDR2 YYNGEE. CDR3 nucleotides: TGTGCCAGCAGTCCAAGCGGGAACTCCTACAATGTGCAGATCTTC. Translation gives CASSPSGNSYNVQIF.

About this clonotype itself: Relative to the germline gene, one junction end is altered; a read error may explain this. The CDR3 DNA follows: TGTGCCACCAGAGAGGGAGCAGGGGCCACCGTCCTGACATTC. Its protein product is CATREGAGATVLTF. V and J are TRBV24-1 and TRBJ2-6; tentative D call: TRBD1 (6 bases). There are 14 residues in the CDR3. CDR1 KGHDR and CDR2 SFDVKD come from the germline V gene.

This clonotype has only a few counts. V and J are TRBV12-3 or TRBV12-4 and TRBJ2-3, with a weak D call TRBD2 (6 bases). V was clipped by 6 bases and J by 2 bases, with 12 bases between them. This CDR3 comprises 14 residues. The CDR3 sequence: CASSNSGTTDTQYF. In nucleotides, the CDR3 is TGTGCCAGCAGCAATAGCGGTACCACAGATACGCAGTATTTT.

The CDR3 bases are TGTGCCAGCAGTTGGGGGTTTGGGGCCAACGTCCTGACTTTC. Residues: CASSWGFGANVLTF. This chain links TRBV6-2 or TRBV6-3 with TRBJ2-6, with D perhaps given as TRBD1 or TRBD2 (5 bases each). Trimming cost V 4 bases and J 3 bases, with 7 bases left between them. The V gene's germline CDR1 is MNHEY and CDR2 SVGEGT. The CDR3 totals 14 residues.

This clonotype was observed a few times. The chain employs TRBV6-6 and TRBJ2-3; 7 bases line up with TRBD1. The V gene's germline CDR1 is MNHNY and CDR2 SVGAGI (reference sequence). The CDR3 loop spans 17 amino acids. V lost 9 bases, J lost 2 bases, and 17 bases stayed unmatched. CDR3 loop: CASELPGLGGYTDTQYF. In nucleotides, the CDR3 is TGTGCCAGTGAACTCCCCGGGCTAGGGGGCTACACAGATACGCAGTATTTT.

The chain employs TRBV6-2 or TRBV6-3 and TRBJ2-7, with 8 positions matching TRBD2. The CDR3 is 14 amino acids. CDR1 is MNHEY and CDR2 is SVGEGT in the germline V gene. After removal of 2 bases from V and 5 bases from J, the junction contained 5 bases not matched to a gene. The CDR3 DNA follows: TGTGCCAGCAGTTACGGCGCGGGAGGCCACGAGCAGTACTTC. It encodes CASSYGAGGHEQYF.

Many counts were recorded for this clonotype. The V and J genes are TRBV7-2 and TRBJ2-7, with D maybe TRBD2 (6 bases). This CDR3 has 14 residues. Per germline, CDR1 SGHTA and CDR2 FQGNSA. With 4 bases removed from V and 3 bases from J, the gap between germline ends came to 13 bases. The CDR3 sequence: CASSSGLARYEQYF. In DNA form, the CDR3 reads TGTGCCAGCAGCTCGGGACTGGCCCGCTACGAGCAGTACTTC.

This clonotype was found many times. This chain uses TRBV7-2 with TRBJ2-5; D is perhaps TRBD2 (5 bases). CDR3 length: 15 amino acids. Germline V lookup: CDR1 SGHTA, CDR2 FQGNSA. Trimming pared 4 bases from V and 5 bases from J, leaving 17 bases between. The CDR3 region is CASSSPIGLSETQYF. Here the CDR3 DNA reads TGTGCCAGCAGCTCCCCCATCGGACTCTCCGAGACCCAGTACTTC.

This clonotype occurred many times. The CDR3 here is CASILQGMPYEQYF. CDR3 sequence (DNA): TGTGCCAGCATACTCCAGGGGATGCCCTACGAGCAGTACTTC. The rearrangement uses TRBV28 and TRBJ2-7, with D perhaps TRBD1 (6 bases). CDR3 length: 14 amino acids. Between the trimmed V and J ends, which lost 7 bases and 2 bases, there was a span of 15 bases. Germline lookup yields CDR1 MDHEN and CDR2 SYDVKM.

The chain carries TRBV28 and TRBJ2-3; 8 positions match TRBD2. The ends lost 3 bases at V and 2 bases at J; junction bases unmatched: 4. The CDR3 spans 15 residues. CDR1 is MDHEN and CDR2 is SYDVKM in the germline V gene. This CDR3 reads CASSFRAGVTDTQYF. CDR3 nucleotides: TGTGCCAGCAGTTTTCGAGCGGGGGTCACAGATACGCAGTATTTT.

This chain uses TRBV6-1 with TRBJ1-1; D uncertain. Per germline, CDR1 MNHNS and CDR2 SASEGT. This CDR3 contains 12 residues. V was clipped by 8 bases and J by 7 bases, with 14 bases between them. The DNA for the CDR3 is TGTGCCAGCCTGTGGTTGGAAGGTGAAGCTTTCTTT. Translating it yields CASLWLEGEAFF.